A single TCR beta chain is shown here with its context. The data were produced by immunoSEQ multiplex PCR, yet TCRdb's version contains in-frame clones alone and is incomplete. Of some 99,000 clones listed, over 80% were seen once; the top ten hold around 1.2%. These data come from a study of blood T cell repertoires in COVID-19. Across the study: Sites across the United States, Italy and Spain contributed samples from acute and convalescent COVID-19.

The receptor was isolated from a human donor in a cohort sampled during active COVID-19. The sample taken for sequencing was peripheral blood.

The CDR3 loop is CASRTQELTDTQYF. Here the CDR3 DNA reads TGTGCCAGCAGGACACAGGAGCTCACAGATACGCAGTATTTT. This chain joins TRBV6-5 and TRBJ2-3; D may be TRBD1 (5 bases). CDR1 MNHEY and CDR2 SVGAGI come from the germline V gene. The CDR3 runs 14 residues. V was shortened by 6 bases and J by 2 bases, with 12 bases between the two germline ends.